This T cell receptor (beta chain) was retrieved from a study of blood T cells in healthy people across ages (dated by TCRdb to the mid-2010s). For the wider study: In model experiments, roughly one uniquely barcoded TCR beta cDNA molecule per two T cells was captured by template switching. Donors of different ages were randomly distributed across sequencing lanes to avoid experimental bias. The donors were divided into four age groups: young (average approximately 16 years), middle-aged (about 41), aged (approximately 64) and long-lived (nearly 85). Using the same blood draw, the study looked at two additional independent replicas of 1 million unique cDNA reads for two donors, one aged 18 to 30 and the other aged 80 or older. Using deep sequencing normalized with unique cDNA molecular identifiers, the study measured how TCR beta repertoire diversity changes with age. Overall results and qualifications from the work: Compared with the aged group, the long-lived group had more naive CD4+ T cells, fewer expanded clones and increased TCR diversity, a pattern suggesting age selection. Estimates of total diversity based on one million sequenced T cells were regarded as lower bounds and as underestimates. As age increased, observed TCR beta diversity per million T cells dropped in a roughly linear way, and a significant reduction was already evident by age around 41. Observed TCR beta diversity correlated strongly with the percentage of naive T cells measured by flow cytometry. Donor CMV infection status was unknown, potentially confounding age-related changes in expanded clonotypes. Since profiling was done on bulk unsorted PBMCs, naive and antigen-experienced compartments could not be conclusively compared.

The library was produced with 5' RACE. The reads were generated on an Illumina HiSeq 2500. The second PCR ran for roughly 7 to 11 cycles and used a J-beta primer mix along with a sample-barcoded 5' primer. A template-switch 5' adaptor carrying 12 random nucleotides introduced a unique molecular identifier onto each TCR beta cDNA molecule. Each sample yielded at least 3 million CDR3-containing paired-end reads. First-strand cDNA synthesis was performed from all RNA using the Mint cDNA synthesis kit, with priming by a TRBC-specific oligonucleotide. All cDNA was treated with uracil-DNA glycosylase and then went through a first 18-cycle PCR with the universal primers M1SS and BC2_uni_R. Per the authors' processing: Each sample was normalized by randomly selecting 1 million high-quality reads, each carrying a distinct molecular identifier. Instead of being binned into consensus sequences, reads that shared molecular identifiers were thrown out. MiTCR, run with a Q25 quality threshold and the strictest error-elimination algorithm, handled CDR3 identification, clonotype clustering and error correction. A nonparametric unseen species model with Euler transformation was used to estimate lower-bound total TCR beta diversity. The public reads were reprocessed in TCRdb via fastp at Q25 and MiXCR, keeping in-frame beta chains. Rows merge per CDR3 protein into single entries with the most common DNA and genes. TCRdb, rather than the study authors, made the V and J calls. The sample profile shows 550,000 to 650,000 distinct CDR3 sequences; roughly 30% of them were found once. Of the sample, 15% to 18% is held by the ten largest clones.

This clonotype was found many times. Its specific antigen is unknown. No clone much larger than this one lies a single base away; base qualities are absent. Per the germline V gene, SGHTA is the CDR1 and FQGNSA is the CDR2. The CDR3 spans 15 residues, from the cysteine through the phenylalanine. Solely the CDR3 DNA is kept, with 45 bases framed from the first base. Cut back by 0 bases and 9 bases, the V and J ends lie 15 bases apart. The 35 to 40 donors, aged 6 to 90 years, were systemically healthy Caucasian individuals from Russia. Each donor gave approximately 9.4 milliliters of peripheral blood, drawn into EDTA-treated Vacutainer tubes. PBMCs were isolated by Ficoll-Paque density-gradient centrifugation, with at least 6 million obtained per sample. Trizol reagent was used to extract total RNA from the PBMCs, yielding at least 6 micrograms per sample. Naive CD45RAhigh/CD27high T cell percentages were measured by flow cytometry on a PBMC aliquot from every donor.

This receptor chain uses TRBV7-2 and TRBJ1-5; D gene: possibly TRBD1, on 6 matching bases. The clonotype comes from a woman of 80 years or more in good health. Sequences were obtained from blood. This receptor has the CDR3 CASSLATGGASPQHF. Read as DNA, the sequence is TGTGCCAGCAGCTTAGCGACTGGGGGGGCTTCGCCCCAGCATTTT.